This record looks at one T cell receptor (beta chain) sequence and its context. Time point meaning: sample taken at primary tumor resection. No cells were sorted before sequencing. The whole RNA sequenced was extracted from tumor, nontumor lung or frozen PBMC. These data are taken from a study of spatial heterogeneity in lung cancer. Germline assignment: CDR1 MDHEN and CDR2 SYDVKM. V gave up 5 bases and J gave up 2 bases, with 9 bases separating them. The CDR3 is 13 amino acids. TCRdb fed the 5' RACE reads into MiXCR, producing one record per CDR3 protein. Of roughly 100,000 distinct CDR3 sequences in the sample, 7% to 9% are singletons; the top ten hold about 7.1%.

This TCR derives from a male donor with early-stage non-small cell lung cancer. Sequenced here: PBMCs, sampled at surgery. The chain joins TRBV28 to TRBJ2-5; no firm D call. The CDR3 is CASSPPNQETQYF. The CDR3 DNA sequence: TGTGCCAGCAGTCCCCCAAATCAAGAGACCCAGTACTTC.